The sequence of this T cell receptor (beta chain) was determined in a study of T cell responses to AZD1222 COVID-19 vaccine (dated by TCRdb to the early 2020s). Context from the whole study: AZD1222 recipients given second doses at about 4 weeks or at about 12 weeks were pooled, since spike-specific TCR depth and breadth were not found to differ between the two schedules. A total of 233 trial participants underwent TCR sequencing, of whom around 200 received two doses of AZD1222 and approximately 25 received two doses of the MenACWY control vaccine. Trial participants were enrolled by age into subgroups of 18-55, 56-69 and 70-plus years, and roughly 150, 30 and 60 TCR-sequenced participants, respectively, were included in these subgroups.

Read against the paper, the sample's time point label means: baseline before first vaccination. Vaccinee samples came from UK trials COV001 and COV002, including a single-blind randomized controlled phase 2/3 trial of AZD1222 (ChAdOx1 nCoV-19) in healthy adults. For TCRbeta chain sequencing, PBMC samples were collected from trial participants at day 0 and at day 28 after the second dose. The CDR3 regions of human TCRbeta chains were analyzed by immunosequencing. On the study's bioinformatics: TCRs in the repertoires were compared against a reference library of SARS-CoV-2-specific TCRs that had been generated with the MIRA antigen-specificity platform. Breadth was defined as the fraction of unique TCRs that were SARS-CoV-2-associated. Depth was defined as the fraction of total T cells that were SARS-CoV-2-associated. Using the MIRA data, each spike-specific TCR was mapped to the spike region that the TCR reacts to and placed in a CD4 or CD8 class. Log10-transformed breadth and depth values were compared by one-way ANOVA with Sidak's multiple comparisons tests. In its TCRdb copy, this immuneACCESS table keeps in-frame sequences only and misses some clones. Where compared with another copy, unresolved V genes explain less than half of these, and the others have no known cause. The V and J calls and clone size come from that table; D and trimming were worked out from the DNA. The table for this sample lists more than 85,000 clones; 88% of them were counted only once. About 9.1% of the sample lies in the top ten.

CDR1 and CDR2 (PRHDT, FYEKMQ) derive from the germline V gene (reference sequence). Relative to germline, V is 5 bases shorter and J is 4 bases shorter, with 8 bases between their ends. The CDR3 goes from the cysteine to the phenylalanine over 12 residues. Just the 36-base CDR3 DNA is kept, in frame starting at base 1. Notes on this clone: It lacks a known antigen. No per-base quality is available; no much larger clone lies one base away.

Beyond this particular receptor, the publication reports: Most participants were white British and females outnumbered males, and the authors suggested that clonal diversity may have been underestimated. Vaccine-associated CD4 TCRs spanned the whole spike protein, with dominant responses in regions 160-218 and 743-854. Conclusions about previously exposed vaccinees are limited because only five or six AZD1222 recipients were SARS-CoV-2 seropositive at baseline. Reportedly, almost half of the unique spike-specific TCRs recognized epitopes lying outside the regions that are mutated in the B.1.351 and B.1.1.7 variants. After two AZD1222 doses, both the breadth and the depth of spike-specific TCRs were significantly higher than at day 0 and than in MenACWY recipients. Because no samples from the day 14 peak response were available, repertoires could be characterized only after the peak T cell response. The 56-69-year group was small, and its depth increase did not reach significance, likely because of low power.

The chain is assembled from TRBV13 and TRBJ1-2, with an unclear D gene assignment. The receptor was isolated from an adult in good health. This specimen consisted of peripheral blood, obtained on day 0 of AZD1222 vaccination. The CDR3 has the sequence CASSIGSYGYTF. The DNA sequence is as follows: TGTGCCAGCAGCATCGGTAGCTATGGCTACACCTTC.